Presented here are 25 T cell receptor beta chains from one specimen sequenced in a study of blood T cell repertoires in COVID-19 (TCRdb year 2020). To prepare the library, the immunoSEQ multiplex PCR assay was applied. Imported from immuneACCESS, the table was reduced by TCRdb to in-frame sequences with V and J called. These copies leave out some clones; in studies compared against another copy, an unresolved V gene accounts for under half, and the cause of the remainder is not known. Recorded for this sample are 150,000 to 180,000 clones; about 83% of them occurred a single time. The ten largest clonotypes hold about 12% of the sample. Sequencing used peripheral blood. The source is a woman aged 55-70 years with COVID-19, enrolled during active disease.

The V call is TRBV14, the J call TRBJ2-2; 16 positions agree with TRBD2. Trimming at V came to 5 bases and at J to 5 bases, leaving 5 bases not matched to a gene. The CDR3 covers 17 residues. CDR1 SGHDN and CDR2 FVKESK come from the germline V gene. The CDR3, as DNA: TGTGCCAGCAGCTACCCGGGACTAGCGGGGGGGACCGGGGAGCTGTTTTTT. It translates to CASSYPGLAGGTGELFF.

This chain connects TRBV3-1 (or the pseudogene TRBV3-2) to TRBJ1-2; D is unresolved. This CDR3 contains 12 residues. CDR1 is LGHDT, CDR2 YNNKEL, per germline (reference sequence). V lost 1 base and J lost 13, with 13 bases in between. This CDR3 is CASSQVGYGGTF. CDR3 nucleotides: TGTGCCAGCAGCCAAGTGGGGTATGGAGGCACCTTC.

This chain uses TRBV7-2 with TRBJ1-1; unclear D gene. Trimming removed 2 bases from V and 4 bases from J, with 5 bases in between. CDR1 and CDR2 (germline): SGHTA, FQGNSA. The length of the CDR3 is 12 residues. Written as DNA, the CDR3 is TGTGCCAGCAGCTTATCTCCCACTGAAGCTTTCTTT. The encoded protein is CASSLSPTEAFF.

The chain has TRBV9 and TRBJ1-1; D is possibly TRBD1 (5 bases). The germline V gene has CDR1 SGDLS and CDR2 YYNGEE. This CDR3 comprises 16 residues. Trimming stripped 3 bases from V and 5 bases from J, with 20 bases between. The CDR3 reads CASSASTAGVRTEAFF. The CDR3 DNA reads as TGTGCCAGCAGCGCCTCCACGGCGGGGGTGAGAACTGAAGCTTTCTTT.

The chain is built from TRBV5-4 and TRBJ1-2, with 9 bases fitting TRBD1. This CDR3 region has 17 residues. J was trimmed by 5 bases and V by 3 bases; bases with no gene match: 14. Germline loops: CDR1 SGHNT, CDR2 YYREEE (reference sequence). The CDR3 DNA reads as TGTGCCAGCAGCTGGGGCAATTTGGGACAGGGTCGATATGGCTACACCTTC. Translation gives CASSWGNLGQGRYGYTF.

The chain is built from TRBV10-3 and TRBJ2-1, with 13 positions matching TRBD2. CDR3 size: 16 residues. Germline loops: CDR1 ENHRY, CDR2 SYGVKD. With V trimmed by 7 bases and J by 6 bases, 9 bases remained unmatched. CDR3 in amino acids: CAIKGTSGIGGNEQFF. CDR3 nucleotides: TGTGCCATCAAGGGGACTAGCGGGATCGGGGGCAATGAGCAGTTCTTC.

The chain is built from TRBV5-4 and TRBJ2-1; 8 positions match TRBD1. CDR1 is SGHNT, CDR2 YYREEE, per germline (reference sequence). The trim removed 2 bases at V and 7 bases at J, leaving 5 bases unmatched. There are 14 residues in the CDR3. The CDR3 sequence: CASSLQGVRNEQFF. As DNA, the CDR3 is TGTGCCAGCAGCTTACAGGGGGTTAGGAATGAGCAGTTCTTC.

The CDR3 is CASSAGGGSYNEQFF. CDR3 DNA sequence: TGTGCCAGCAGCGCGGGGGGGGGCAGCTACAATGAGCAGTTCTTC. The chain combines TRBV2 with TRBJ2-1; 9 bases match TRBD2. Germline V gives CDR1 SNHLY, CDR2 FYNNEI. Trimming at V came to 6 bases and at J to 3 bases, leaving 6 bases not matched to a gene. The CDR3 is made up of 15 amino acids.

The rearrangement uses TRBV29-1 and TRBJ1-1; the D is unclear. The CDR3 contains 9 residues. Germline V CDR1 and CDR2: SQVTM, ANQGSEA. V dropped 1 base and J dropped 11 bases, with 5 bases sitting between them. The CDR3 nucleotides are TGCAGCGTTGAAGGGGAGGCTTTCTTT. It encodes CSVEGEAFF. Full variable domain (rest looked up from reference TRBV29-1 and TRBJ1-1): SAVISQKPSRDICQRGTSLTIQCQVDSQVTMMFWYRQQPGQSLTLIATANQGSEATYESGFVIDKFPISRPNLTFSTLTVSNMSPEDSSIYLCSVEGEAFFGQGTRLTVV.

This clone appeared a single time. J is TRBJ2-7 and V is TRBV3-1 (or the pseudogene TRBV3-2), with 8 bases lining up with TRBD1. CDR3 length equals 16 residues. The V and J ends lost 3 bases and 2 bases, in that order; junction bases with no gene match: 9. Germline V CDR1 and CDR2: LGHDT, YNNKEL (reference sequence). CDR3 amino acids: CASSHSDRGPTYEQYV. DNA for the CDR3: TGTGCCAGCAGCCATTCCGACAGGGGTCCCACCTACGAGCAGTACGTC.

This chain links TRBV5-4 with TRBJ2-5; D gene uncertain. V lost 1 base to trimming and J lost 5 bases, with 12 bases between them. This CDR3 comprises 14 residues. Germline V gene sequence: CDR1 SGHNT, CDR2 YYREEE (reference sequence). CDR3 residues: CASSLWSRSETQYF. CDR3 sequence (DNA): TGTGCCAGCAGCTTGTGGTCGCGGAGTGAGACCCAGTACTTC.

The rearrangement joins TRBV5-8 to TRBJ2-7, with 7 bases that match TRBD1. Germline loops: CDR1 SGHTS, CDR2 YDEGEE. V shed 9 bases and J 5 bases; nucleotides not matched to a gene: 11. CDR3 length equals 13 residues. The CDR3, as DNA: TGTGCCACAGAGGGACAGTATCCCCACGAGCAGTACTTC. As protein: CATEGQYPHEQYF. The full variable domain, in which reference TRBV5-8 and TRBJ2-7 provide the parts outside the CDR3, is EAGVTQSPTHLIKTRGQQATLRCSPISGHTSVYWYQQALGLGLQFLLWYDEGEERNRGNFPPRFSGRQFPNYSSELNVNALELEDSALYLCATEGQYPHEQYFGPGTRLTVT.

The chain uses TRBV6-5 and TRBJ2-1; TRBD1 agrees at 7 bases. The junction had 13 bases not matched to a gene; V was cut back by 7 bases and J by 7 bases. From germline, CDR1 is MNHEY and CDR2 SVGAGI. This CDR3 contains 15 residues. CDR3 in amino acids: CASTSTGTALNEQFF. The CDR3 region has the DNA TGTGCCAGCACCTCCACCGGGACAGCCCTTAATGAGCAGTTCTTC.

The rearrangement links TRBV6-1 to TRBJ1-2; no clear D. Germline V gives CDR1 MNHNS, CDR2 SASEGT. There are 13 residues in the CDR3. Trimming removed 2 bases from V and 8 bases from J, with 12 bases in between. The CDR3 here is CASSELWQLGYTF. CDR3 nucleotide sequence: TGTGCCAGCAGTGAATTGTGGCAGTTGGGCTACACCTTC.

The CDR3 nucleotides read TGTGCCAGCAGCTTACTTTCAGGGGGTAAGAACACTGAAGCTTTCTTT. This gives the protein CASSLLSGGKNTEAFF. V and J are TRBV11-2 and TRBJ1-1, with 7 bases lining up with TRBD1. V lost 2 bases, J lost 1 base, and 7 bases stayed unmatched. The CDR3 contains 16 residues. Germline assignment: CDR1 SGHAT and CDR2 FQNNGV.

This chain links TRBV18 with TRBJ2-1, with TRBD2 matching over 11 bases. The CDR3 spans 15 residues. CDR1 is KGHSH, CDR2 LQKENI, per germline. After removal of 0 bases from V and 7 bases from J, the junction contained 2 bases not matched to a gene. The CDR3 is CASSPPTSGRNEQFF. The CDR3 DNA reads TGTGCCAGCTCACCACCCACTAGCGGGAGAAATGAGCAGTTCTTC.

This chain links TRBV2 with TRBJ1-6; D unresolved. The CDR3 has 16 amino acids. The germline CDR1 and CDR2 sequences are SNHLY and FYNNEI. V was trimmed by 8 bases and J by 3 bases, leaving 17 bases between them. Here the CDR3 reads CASLTQALVYNSPLHF. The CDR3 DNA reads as TGTGCCAGCTTAACTCAGGCCTTGGTCTATAATTCACCCCTCCACTTT.

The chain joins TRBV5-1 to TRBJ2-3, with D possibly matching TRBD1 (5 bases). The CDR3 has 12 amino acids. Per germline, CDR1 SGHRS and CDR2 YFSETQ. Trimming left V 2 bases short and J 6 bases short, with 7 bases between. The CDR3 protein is CASSLQEDTQYF. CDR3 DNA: TGCGCCAGCAGCTTACAGGAGGATACGCAGTATTTT.

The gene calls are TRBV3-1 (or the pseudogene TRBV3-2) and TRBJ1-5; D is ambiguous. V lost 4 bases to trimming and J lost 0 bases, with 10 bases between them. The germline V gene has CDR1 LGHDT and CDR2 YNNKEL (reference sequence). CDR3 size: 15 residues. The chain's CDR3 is CASSPQAGSNQPQHF. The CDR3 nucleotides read TGTGCCAGCAGCCCTCAGGCGGGTAGCAATCAGCCCCAGCATTTT.

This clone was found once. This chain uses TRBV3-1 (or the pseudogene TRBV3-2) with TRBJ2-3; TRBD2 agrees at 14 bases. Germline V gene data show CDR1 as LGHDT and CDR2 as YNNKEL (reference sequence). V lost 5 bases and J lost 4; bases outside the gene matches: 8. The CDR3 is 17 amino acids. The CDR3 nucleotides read TGTGCCAGCAGCATAGTGCGACTAGCGGGGGGGCCAGATACGCAGTATTTT. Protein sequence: CASSIVRLAGGPDTQYF.

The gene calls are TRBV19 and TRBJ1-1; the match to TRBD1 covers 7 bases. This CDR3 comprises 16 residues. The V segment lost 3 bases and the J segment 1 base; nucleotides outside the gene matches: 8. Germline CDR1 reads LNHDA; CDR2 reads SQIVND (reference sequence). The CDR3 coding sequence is TGTGCCAGTAGTATTAGACAGGGTGTGGGGAACACTGAAGCTTTCTTT. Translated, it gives CASSIRQGVGNTEAFF.

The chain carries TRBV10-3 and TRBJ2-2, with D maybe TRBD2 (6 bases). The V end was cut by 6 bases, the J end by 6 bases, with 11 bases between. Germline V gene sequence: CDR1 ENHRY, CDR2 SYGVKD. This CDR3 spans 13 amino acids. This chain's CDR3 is CAISPEGPGELFF. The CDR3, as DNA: TGTGCCATCAGCCCGGAGGGCCCCGGGGAGCTGTTTTTT.

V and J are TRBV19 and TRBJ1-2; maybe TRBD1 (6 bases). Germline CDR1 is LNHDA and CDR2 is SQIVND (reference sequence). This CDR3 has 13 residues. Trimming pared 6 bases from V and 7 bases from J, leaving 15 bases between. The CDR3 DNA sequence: TGTGCCAGTAGACACAGGGAAGGCGGTGGCTACACCTTC. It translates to CASRHREGGGYTF.

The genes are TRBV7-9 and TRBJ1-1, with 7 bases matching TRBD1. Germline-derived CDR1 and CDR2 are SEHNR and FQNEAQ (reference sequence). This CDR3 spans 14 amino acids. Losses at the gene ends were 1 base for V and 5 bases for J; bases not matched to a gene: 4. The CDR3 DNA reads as TGTGCCAGCAGCTTAGAGGGGGCGCTGACTGAAGCTTTCTTT. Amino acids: CASSLEGALTEAFF.

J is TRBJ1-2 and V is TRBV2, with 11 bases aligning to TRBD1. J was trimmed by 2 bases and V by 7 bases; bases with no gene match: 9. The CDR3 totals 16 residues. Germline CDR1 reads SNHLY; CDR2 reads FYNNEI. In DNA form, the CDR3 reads TGTGCCAGCACCACTTATGGGACAGGGGGAAACTATGGCTACACCTTC. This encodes CASTTYGTGGNYGYTF.